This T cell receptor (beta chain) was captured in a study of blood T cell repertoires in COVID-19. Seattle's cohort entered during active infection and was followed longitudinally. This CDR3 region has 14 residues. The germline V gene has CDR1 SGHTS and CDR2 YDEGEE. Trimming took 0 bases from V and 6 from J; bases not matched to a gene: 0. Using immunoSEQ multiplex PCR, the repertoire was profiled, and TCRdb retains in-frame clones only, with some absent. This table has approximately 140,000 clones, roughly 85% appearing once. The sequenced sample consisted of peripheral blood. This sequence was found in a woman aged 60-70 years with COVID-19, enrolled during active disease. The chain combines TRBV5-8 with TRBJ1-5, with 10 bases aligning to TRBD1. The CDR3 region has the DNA TGTGCCAGCAGCTTGGGACAGGGGGCTCAGCCCCAGCATTTT. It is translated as CASSLGQGAQPQHF.